Listed here is a single T cell receptor beta chain. What it binds is not known. Each sample had 9.3 x 10^4 or so TCR templates assayed. Data came from immunoSEQ multiplex PCR; TCRdb stores just in-frame clones and leaves some out. The table records some 56,000 clones, about 98% of them present only once. This specimen comes from a study of siplizumab effects on memory and regulatory T cells. The CDR3 is 16 amino acids. Looked up from germline, CDR1 is SGHRS and CDR2 is YFSETQ. V trimming: 3 bases; J trimming: 7 bases; junction bases outside the gene matches: 8. Points from the study as a whole: Confirmatory evidence of suppressive function in proliferating siplizumab-culture Tregs was not obtained. Some alloreactive sequences were traceable to unstimulated CD4+ memory cells, and siplizumab significantly reduced them.

The rearrangement joins TRBV5-1 to TRBJ2-1; 12 bases line up with TRBD2. What was sequenced was naive CD8+ T cells sorted from blood. The receptor was isolated from a human donor in good health. CDR3 nucleotides: TGCGCCAGCAGCTGGAGACTAGCGGGAGCACGGAATGAGCAGTTCTTC. Translation gives CASSWRLAGARNEQFF.